Each of the 22 T cell receptor beta chains below was sequenced from the same sample in a study of cytomegalovirus exposure and HLA in healthy donors. The PCR was carried out with 60 Vbeta primers and 13 Jbeta primers. Some clones are missing from TCRdb's copy, which holds only in-frame ones; the method was immunoSEQ multiplex PCR. Among around 30,000 clones listed, around two thirds were seen once. The sequencing sample was made of PBMCs. These receptors all come from a man in his fifties or sixties in good health and CMV-seropositive.

J is TRBJ1-1 and V is TRBV29-1; 7 bases align to TRBD1. The CDR3 loop spans 16 amino acids. Germline trimming cut 1 base from V and 4 bases from J; bases unmatched to any gene: 12. Germline CDR1 is SQVTM and CDR2 is ANQGSEA. The DNA of the CDR3 is TGCAGCGTTGAAGGGGTGGAGGGGGCGCTGGCCACTGAAGCTTTCTTT. It translates to CSVEGVEGALATEAFF.

The V and J genes are TRBV30 and TRBJ1-1, with D possibly TRBD1 on 6 matching bases. The CDR3 extends over 15 amino acids. Per germline, CDR1 GTSNPN and CDR2 SVGIG (reference sequence). The V and J ends lost 2 bases and 5 bases respectively, with 18 bases between them. CDR3 region: CAWSPHGGGGTEAFF. DNA for the CDR3: TGTGCCTGGAGTCCCCATGGAGGGGGGGGAACTGAAGCTTTCTTT.

This chain connects TRBV2 to TRBJ1-6, with 9 bases identical to TRBD1. The CDR3 loop spans 14 amino acids. Germline loops: CDR1 SNHLY, CDR2 FYNNEI. After removal of 7 bases from V and 13 bases from J, the junction contained 11 bases not matched to a gene. CDR3 sequence: CASTPGQGTGPLHF. The CDR3 nucleotides read TGTGCCAGCACCCCGGGACAGGGTACCGGGCCCCTCCACTTT.

This clone was found a few times. This chain joins TRBV4-1 and TRBJ2-1, with no clear D. The germline V gene encodes CDR1 MGHRA and CDR2 YSYEKL. V was trimmed by 1 base and J by 12 bases, leaving 13 bases between them. The CDR3 contains 13 residues. The CDR3 bases are TGCGCCAGCAGCCAAGCGTCCGGGTATGGGCAGTTCTTC. Protein product: CASSQASGYGQFF.

This chain links TRBV27 with TRBJ2-1; 10 nucleotides match TRBD2. Trimming cost V 6 bases and J 16 bases; bases outside gene matches: 9. The CDR3 consists of 12 residues. Germline loops: CDR1 MNHEY, CDR2 SMNVEV (reference sequence). DNA of the CDR3: TGTGCCAGCAGATTCCCCGGGACTAGCGAATTCTTC. This gives the protein CASRFPGTSEFF.

The chain carries TRBV4-2 and TRBJ2-1; 13 bases line up with TRBD2. Trimming removed 3 bases from V and 8 bases from J; junction bases left unmatched: 7. CDR1 and CDR2 (germline): LGHNA, YNFKEQ. CDR3 size: 16 residues. The CDR3 region is CASSHVTSGGAYEQFF. As DNA, the CDR3 is TGTGCCAGCAGCCACGTCACTAGCGGGGGGGCCTATGAGCAGTTCTTC.

The chain employs TRBV2 and TRBJ2-6; 7 bases fit TRBD1. V lost 2 bases, J lost 2 bases, and 3 bases stayed unmatched. Germline CDR1 reads SNHLY; CDR2 reads FYNNEI. The CDR3 has 16 residues. The CDR3 is CASSEPTGAGANVLTF. For the CDR3, the DNA is TGTGCCAGCAGTGAACCCACAGGGGCTGGGGCCAACGTCCTGACTTTC. Together with reference TRBV2 and TRBJ2-6, the CDR3 gives the full variable domain: EPEVTQTPSHQVTQMGQEVILRCVPISNHLYFYWYRQILGQKVEFLVSFYNNEISEKSEIFDDQFSVERPDGSNFTLKIRSTKLEDSAMYFCASSEPTGAGANVLTFGAGSRLTVL.

This clone has just a few counts. The chain recombines TRBV6-6 with TRBJ2-2; 7 nucleotides align to TRBD1. The CDR3 spans 14 residues. Germline V gives CDR1 MNHNY, CDR2 SVGAGI (reference sequence). V dropped 10 bases and J dropped 1; count of bases not matched to a gene: 6. DNA for the CDR3: TGTGCCACCCACCAGGGGGAGAACACCGGGGAGCTGTTTTTT. It translates to CATHQGENTGELFF.

V is TRBV30 and J is TRBJ2-5; D is possibly TRBD1 (6 bases). With 2 bases removed from V and 2 bases from J, the gap between germline ends came to 15 bases. Germline V gene data show CDR1 as GTSNPN and CDR2 as SVGIG (reference sequence). The CDR3 has 15 residues. The CDR3 reads CAWSPGQKRQETQYF. In DNA form, the CDR3 reads TGTGCCTGGAGTCCCGGACAGAAAAGGCAAGAGACCCAGTACTTC.

This clone was recorded only once. The rearrangement joins TRBV19 to TRBJ2-1; the match to TRBD2 covers 7 bases. Looked up from germline, CDR1 is LNHDA and CDR2 is SQIVND (reference sequence). This CDR3 contains 14 residues. V shed 3 bases, J shed 9 bases, and the junction held 8 bases outside the gene matches. The chain's CDR3 is CASSIRLAESEQFF. Here the CDR3 DNA reads TGTGCCAGTAGTATCCGGCTAGCGGAGTCTGAGCAGTTCTTC.

The rearrangement links TRBV5-1 to TRBJ1-1; D uncertain. Germline values: CDR1 SGHRS, CDR2 YFSETQ. V was shortened by 0 bases and J by 4 bases, with 10 bases between the two germline ends. The CDR3 has 14 residues. The CDR3: CASSLEPGSTEAFF. CDR3 coding DNA: TGCGCCAGCAGCTTGGAGCCGGGATCCACTGAAGCTTTCTTT. The full variable domain, completed using reference TRBV5-1 and TRBJ1-1, is KAGVTQTPRYLIKTRGQQVTLSCSPISGHRSVSWYQQTPGQGLQFLFEYFSETQRNKGNFPGRFSGRQFSNSRSEMNVSTLELGDSALYLCASSLEPGSTEAFFGQGTRLTVV.

The V gene is TRBV18, the J gene TRBJ1-4; 7 bases fit TRBD1. Looked up from germline, CDR1 is KGHSH and CDR2 is LQKENI. V lost 6 bases, J lost 8 bases, and 6 bases stayed unmatched. The CDR3 contains 13 residues. The CDR3 DNA sequence: TGTGCCAGCTCCGAAGGGACAGCGGAAAAACTGTTTTTT. Translated, it gives CASSEGTAEKLFF.

Only one count was recorded for this clone. The chain employs TRBV5-4 and TRBJ1-5, with D possibly being TRBD1 (5 bases). The V and J ends lost 4 bases and 9 bases respectively, with 14 bases between them. The CDR3 is made up of 13 amino acids. Germline assignment: CDR1 SGHNT and CDR2 YYREEE (reference sequence). This chain's CDR3 is CASSLGPGGPQHF. Written as DNA, the CDR3 is TGTGCCAGCAGCCTCGGACCCGGGGGGCCCCAGCATTTT.

The chain is built from TRBV7-9 and TRBJ2-7; 8 nucleotides match TRBD1. With V trimmed by 3 bases and J by 6 bases, 7 bases remained unmatched. CDR1 and CDR2 (germline): SEHNR, FQNEAQ (reference sequence). The CDR3 totals 14 residues. The CDR3 is CASSLGQETSEQYF. The CDR3 DNA reads TGTGCCAGCAGCTTGGGACAGGAGACCAGCGAGCAGTACTTC.

In this sample, this clone is medium-sized. The gene calls are TRBV5-6 and TRBJ2-3, with D possibly matching TRBD2 (5 bases). Between the trimmed V and J ends, which lost 2 bases and 0 bases, there was a span of 10 bases. This CDR3 contains 15 residues. Looked up from germline, CDR1 is SGHDT and CDR2 is YYEEEE. The CDR3, as DNA: TGTGCCAGCAGCTTTTTCGGGGAGAGCACAGATACGCAGTATTTT. Its protein is CASSFFGESTDTQYF.

This sequence joins TRBV5-1 and TRBJ1-1; 7 nucleotides match TRBD1. This CDR3 comprises 14 residues. V lost 3 bases to trimming and J lost 1 base; unmatched junction nucleotides: 3. Germline assignment: CDR1 SGHRS and CDR2 YFSETQ. CDR3 protein: CASSSGTANTEAFF. DNA of the CDR3: TGCGCCAGCAGCTCCGGGACAGCGAACACTGAAGCTTTCTTT.

V and J are TRBV7-8 and TRBJ1-5; D may be TRBD1 (6 bases). CDR1 and CDR2 from the germline V gene are SGHVS and FQNEAQ. The CDR3 sequence is 15 residues long. Trimming stripped 1 base from V and 2 bases from J, with 9 bases between. CDR3 in amino acids: CASSLGTVGNQPQHF. DNA of the CDR3: TGTGCCAGCAGCTTAGGGACAGTTGGCAATCAGCCCCAGCATTTT.

V is TRBV6-5 and J is TRBJ1-3, with D possibly matching TRBD1 (5 bases). Germline V gene data show CDR1 as MNHEY and CDR2 as SVGAGI. V was cut by 6 bases and J by 0 bases, with 9 bases left in between. The length of the CDR3 is 14 residues. The chain's CDR3 is CASSWTSSGNTIYF. The CDR3 nucleotides are TGTGCCAGCAGCTGGACATCCTCTGGAAACACCATATATTTT.

The chain carries TRBV15 and TRBJ1-6; D gene uncertain. CDR3 length: 14 residues. Germline CDR1 reads LNHNV; CDR2 reads YYDKDF (reference sequence). V was trimmed by 3 bases and J by 0 bases, leaving 3 bases between them. The CDR3 sequence: CATSSSSYNSPLHF. The CDR3 bases are TGTGCCACCAGCAGTAGCTCCTATAATTCACCCCTCCACTTT.

The J gene is TRBJ2-1, the V gene TRBV9; maybe TRBD2 (7 bases). V was clipped by 0 bases and J by 4 bases, with 11 bases between them. The CDR3 covers 15 residues. CDR1 is SGDLS and CDR2 is YYNGEE in the germline V gene. CDR3 DNA sequence: TGTGCCAGCAGCGTAGAGGGGGGGTCGTACAATGAGCAGTTCTTC. This encodes CASSVEGGSYNEQFF.

This clone occurred a few times. The gene calls are TRBV6-6 and TRBJ2-1; D remains unclear. The germline gives CDR1 MNHNY, CDR2 SVGAGI (reference sequence). The V end was cut by 2 bases, the J end by 9 bases, with 11 bases between. CDR3 length equals 13 residues. In nucleotides, the CDR3 is TGTGCCAGCAGTTACGGTCCAGCAGGTGAGCAGTTCTTC. Its protein product is CASSYGPAGEQFF.

V gene TRBV5-1 combines with J gene TRBJ1-4; weak D call: TRBD1 (6 bases). Trimming cost V 3 bases and J 6 bases, with 15 bases left between them. The CDR3 runs 15 residues. The germline CDR1 and CDR2 sequences are SGHRS and YFSETQ. The chain's CDR3 is CASSSRGVEYEKLFF. The CDR3 region has the DNA TGCGCCAGCAGCTCCAGGGGAGTTGAGTATGAAAAACTGTTTTTT.